In this sample, the clone carrying this T cell receptor (beta chain) turned up once. Its matching antigen is unknown. The data were obtained in a study of T cell responses to AZD1222 COVID-19 vaccine. CDR1 MDHEN and CDR2 SYDVKM come from the germline V gene. V was pared by 6 bases and J by 7 bases, with 15 bases between. This CDR3 has 14 amino acids. Using immunoSEQ multiplex PCR, the repertoire was profiled, and TCRdb retains in-frame clones only, with some absent. The sample carries 150,000 to 190,000 clones, about nine tenths recorded once. Study-wide findings and caveats: Clonal diversity may have been underestimated, and the donors were mostly white British, with more females than males.

This material consisted of peripheral blood, taken after recovery from COVID-19. The sequence was collected from an adult who had recovered from COVID-19. The gene calls are TRBV28 and TRBJ1-4; D is unclear. CDR3 sequence reads: CASRTDALGEKLFF. The CDR3 nucleotides read TGTGCCAGCAGGACTGATGCTCTAGGTGAAAAACTGTTTTTT.